This T cell receptor beta chain was sequenced in a study of cytomegalovirus exposure and HLA in healthy donors. Points on this clone: What it binds is not known.

Sequenced by immunoSEQ multiplex PCR; TCRdb stores in-frame clones only, minus some. The table shows some 130,000 clones, with about 80% occurring only once. Notes on the study in general: Three chains tied to CMV proved CMV antigen-specific in vitro.

From germline, CDR1 is KGHSH and CDR2 LQKENI. This CDR3 region has 14 residues. J lost 7 bases, V lost 3 bases, and 7 bases had no gene match. The TCR was taken from a young man in good health and CMV-seropositive. Sequencing input: PBMCs. V usage is TRBV18 and J usage is TRBJ2-7; 9 positions agree with TRBD1. As DNA, the CDR3 is TGTGCCAGCTCACCTACAGGGGGCTCGGAAGAGCAGTACTTC. This translates into CASSPTGGSEEQYF.